This section outlines one T cell receptor beta chain sequence together with its context. Antigen specificity is unknown. Here immunoSEQ multiplex PCR was the method, and the copy in TCRdb shows in-frame clones only, minus some. The sample consists of a few hundred thousand clones, 87% of them appearing once. These data are taken from a study of shared clonotypes between healthy human individuals. Study observations and caveats: Generation probability values for non-shared clonotypes were lower than those for clonotypes shared by all four donors.

Nashville, Tennessee was home to all donors, who were Caucasian adults. The clonotype originates from a man aged 18 to 30 in good health. The sequenced sample consisted of memory CD8+ T cells sorted from blood. Subset given: CD45RO+ cells pooled with CCR7-negative TemRA cells.

DNA for the CDR3: TGTGCCAGCAGCTGGGACAGGGGGCGCCGAAAGTTCTTC. This encodes CASSWDRGRRKFF. This rearrangement joins TRBV5-6 to TRBJ2-1; 12 nucleotides match TRBD1. Unmatched junction bases numbered 6, after V lost 3 bases and J lost 14 bases. Germline values: CDR1 SGHDT, CDR2 YYEEEE. CDR3 size: 13 residues.